This is a list of T cell receptor beta chains from one sample in a study of Tregs in tolerant kidney transplant recipients. Profiling relied on immunoSEQ multiplex PCR, and the TCRdb table lists in-frame clones only, not all of them. The sample has some 56,000 clones, 90% to 95% seen once. This sample comprised CD8+ T cells from blood (PBMCs), obtained 24 months after the transplant. The receptors derive from a human patient who received a combined kidney and bone marrow transplant. A share of the T cells may be of graft donor origin. The CDR3 runs from the conserved cysteine through the conserved F or W. Each record gives: V gene, clone size, D gene, J gene, CDR3 DNA, CDR3 protein. The D gene is left open where the match is weak. Clone size is given for some rows only: seen once, a few or many times, or a class if the clone is expanded.

TRBV5-5	few	.	TRBJ2-2	TGTGCCAGCAGCTTGGACTCTCAAGGGGTCACCGGGGAGCTGTTTTTT	CASSLDSQGVTGELFF
TRBV7-2	once	TRBD2	TRBJ2-1	TGTGCCAGCAGCGGACTTGCAGCGGGGGGATTAGGTGAGCAGTTCTTC	CASSGLAAGGLGEQFF
TRBV7-8	.	.	TRBJ2-4	TGTGCCAGCAGCCCCAATACGGAGGGACAAAACATTCAGTACTTC	CASSPNTEGQNIQYF
TRBV9	.	TRBD1	TRBJ2-5	TGTGCCAGCAGCGTAGACAGGGGCTTATTAAAGACCCAGTACTTC	CASSVDRGLLKTQYF
TRBV20-1	.	.	TRBJ1-1	TGCAGCCCTAGGTGGGGGACAGAAGCTTTCTTT	CSPRWGTEAFF
TRBV11-2	.	TRBD2	TRBJ2-5	TGTGCCAGCAGCTTATATAGCGGGGGGCCGGCAGAGACCCAGTACTTC	CASSLYSGGPAETQYF
TRBV4-3	.	TRBD2	TRBJ2-1	TGCGCCAGCAGCTTGGATAGGAGCGGGAGGTTTTTGGATGAGCAGTTCTTC	CASSLDRSGRFLDEQFF
TRBV7-2	.	TRBD2	TRBJ2-3	TGTGCCAGCAGCTTGTCCCTAGCGGGAGGTGCTTTT	CASSLSLAGGAF
TRBV5-6	.	.	TRBJ2-7	TGTGCCAGCAGCTTGGGAGGCGCAGGGGCGACCTACGAGCAGTACTTC	CASSLGGAGATYEQYF
TRBV19	.	TRBD2	TRBJ2-3	TGTGCCAGTAGGGGGGGACTAGCCCATGGCACAGATACGCAGTATTTT	CASRGGLAHGTDTQYF
TRBV7-2	.	TRBD2	TRBJ2-1	TGTGCCAGCAGCCCAACTATTTGGGACTACCGATACAATGAGCAGTTCTTC	CASSPTIWDYRYNEQFF
TRBV19	.	.	TRBJ2-7	TGTGCCAGTAGTATTCACTCCCCCCCCTACGAGCAGTACTTC	CASSIHSPPYEQYF
TRBV4-3	.	.	TRBJ2-7	TGCGCCAGCAGCCAAGATGGGGGGGCTTTCTACGAGCAGTACTTC	CASSQDGGAFYEQYF
TRBV9	few	TRBD2	TRBJ2-2	TGTGCCAGCAGCCACGGGACTAGCGGGACTCCCGGGGAGCTGTTTTTT	CASSHGTSGTPGELFF
TRBV27	.	TRBD1	TRBJ1-2	TGTGCCAGCAGTTCTGACAGGGAACTTAACTATGGCTACACCTTC	CASSSDRELNYGYTF
TRBV2	once	.	TRBJ2-3	TGTGCCAGCAGTGTTAGCCCTAGCACAGATACGCAGTATTTT	CASSVSPSTDTQYF
TRBV11-3	.	.	TRBJ2-1	TGTGCCAGCAGCTTAAGGAGGGGGGGTGGCTACAATGAGCAGTTCTTC	CASSLRRGGGYNEQFF
TRBV6-5	.	.	TRBJ2-7	TGTGCCAGCAGTTACGCCAGGGTGGGGGAGCAGTACTTC	CASSYARVGEQYF
TRBV27	once	TRBD2	TRBJ2-7	TGTGCCAGCGGGACGGGGGGTCCCTACGAGCAGTACTTC	CASGTGGPYEQYF
TRBV7-9	once	.	TRBJ1-2	TGTGCCAGCAGCTATATCGGGCAGGGGATATATAACTATGGCTACACCTTC	CASSYIGQGIYNYGYTF
TRBV6-5	.	TRBD2	TRBJ2-3	TGTGCCAGCAGTTATCGGGGCGGGGGGGCAGATACGCAGTATTTT	CASSYRGGGADTQYF
TRBV27	.	TRBD2	TRBJ2-3	TGTGCCAGCAGTTCGACGACCGCGGGACTAGCGGGAAGGGGAGTGGCAGATACGCAGTATTTT	CASSSTTAGLAGRGVADTQYF
TRBV4-3	.	TRBD2	TRBJ2-7	TGCGCCAGCAGCCAAGAGATTAGCGGGGGGGACGAGCAGTACTTC	CASSQEISGGDEQYF
TRBV7-6	.	.	TRBJ2-5	TGTGCCAGCAGCTTTGAGTTCCAAGGGGCGCTGGAAGAGACCCAGTACTTC	CASSFEFQGALEETQYF
TRBV27	.	TRBD1	TRBJ2-5	TGTGCCAGCAGTTCCTTCCGGGACAGGGATCTTGTGGAGACCCAGTACTTC	CASSSFRDRDLVETQYF
TRBV4-3	.	TRBD1	TRBJ2-7	TGCGCCAGCAGCCAGGCGAGGACAGGGACCTACGAGCAGTACTTC	CASSQARTGTYEQYF
TRBV7-6	.	TRBD2	TRBJ2-5	TGTGCCAGCAGCCAGGGACTAGCGGGAGTCGTAAGTGAGACCCAGTACTTC	CASSQGLAGVVSETQYF
TRBV4-1	.	TRBD1	TRBJ2-2	TGCGCCAGCAGCCAAGAAGCACAGGGGGTCACCGGGGAGCTGTTTTTT	CASSQEAQGVTGELFF
TRBV11-3	.	TRBD1	TRBJ2-1	TGTGCCAGCAGCGAGACAGGGTTGGGGCTCAATGAGCAGTTCTTC	CASSETGLGLNEQFF
TRBV6-5	.	.	TRBJ2-7	TGTGCCAGCAAGTTATGGACAGCCTCCGCCTACGAGCAGTACTTC	CASKLWTASAYEQYF